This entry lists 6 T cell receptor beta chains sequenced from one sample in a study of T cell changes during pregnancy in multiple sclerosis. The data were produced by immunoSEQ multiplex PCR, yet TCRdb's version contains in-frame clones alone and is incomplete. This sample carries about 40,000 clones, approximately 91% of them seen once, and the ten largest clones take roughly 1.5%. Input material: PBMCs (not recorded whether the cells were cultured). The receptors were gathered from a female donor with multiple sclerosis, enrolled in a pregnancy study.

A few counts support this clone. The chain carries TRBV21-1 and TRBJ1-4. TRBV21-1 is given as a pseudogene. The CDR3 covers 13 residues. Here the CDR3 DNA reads TGTGCCAGCAGCAAAGGGGGAAGTGAAAAACTGTTTTTT. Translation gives CASSKGGSEKLFF.

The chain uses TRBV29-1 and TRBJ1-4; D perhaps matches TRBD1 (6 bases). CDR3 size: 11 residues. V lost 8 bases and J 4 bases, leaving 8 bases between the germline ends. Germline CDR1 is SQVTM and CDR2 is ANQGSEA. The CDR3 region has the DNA TGCAGCCAGGACAGTAATGAAAAACTGTTTTTT. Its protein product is CSQDSNEKLFF.

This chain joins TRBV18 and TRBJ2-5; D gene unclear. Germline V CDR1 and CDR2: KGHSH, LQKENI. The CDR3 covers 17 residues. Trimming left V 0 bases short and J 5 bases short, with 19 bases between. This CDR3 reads CASSPPLRLPLSETQYF. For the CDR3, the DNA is TGTGCCAGCTCACCACCTTTAAGACTCCCTCTTAGTGAGACCCAGTACTTC.

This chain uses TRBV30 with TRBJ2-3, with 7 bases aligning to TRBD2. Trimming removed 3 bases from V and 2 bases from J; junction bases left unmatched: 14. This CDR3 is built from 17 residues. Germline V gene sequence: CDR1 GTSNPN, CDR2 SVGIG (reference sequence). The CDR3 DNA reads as TGTGCCTGGAGCCCTCTCGGCCTAGCGGAGCCCACAGATACGCAGTATTTT. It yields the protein CAWSPLGLAEPTDTQYF.

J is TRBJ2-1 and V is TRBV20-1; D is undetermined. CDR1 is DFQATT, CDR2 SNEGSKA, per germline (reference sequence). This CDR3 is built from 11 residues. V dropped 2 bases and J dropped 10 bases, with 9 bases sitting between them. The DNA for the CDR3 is TGCAGTGCTAGATCCCGACTCGAGCAGTTCTTC. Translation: CSARSRLEQFF.

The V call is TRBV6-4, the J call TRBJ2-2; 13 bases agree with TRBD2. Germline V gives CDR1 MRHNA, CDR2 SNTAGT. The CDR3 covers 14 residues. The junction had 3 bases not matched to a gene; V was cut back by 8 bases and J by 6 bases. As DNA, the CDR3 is TGTGCCAGCGGGACTAGCGGGACATCCGGGGAGCTGTTTTTT. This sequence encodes CASGTSGTSGELFF.